This TCR beta chain was found in a study of post-analysis software for immune sequencing data. Study-wide background: The cohort encompassed relapsing-remitting, secondary progressive and progressive-relapsing multiple sclerosis disease courses.

This clonotype was detected only a few times. Its antigen is not identified. TCR beta cDNA libraries included unique molecular identifiers. One entry per CDR3 protein, called by TCRdb with MiXCR from the PCR reads. Among hundreds of thousands of distinct CDR3 sequences listed, 25% to 30% were seen once. Germline loops: CDR1 SGHTA, CDR2 FQGNSA. V gave up 6 bases and J gave up 4 bases, with 12 bases separating them. This CDR3 is 13 amino acids long. Broader study findings: Among four or five TRBV segments more frequent in patients than controls were TRBV5-6, TRBV5-1 and TRBV20-1.

The sequence was collected from a girl aged 10 to 17 with multiple sclerosis. The J gene is TRBJ2-5, the V gene TRBV7-2, with D maybe TRBD1 (6 bases). Sequencing used blood. Here the CDR3 DNA reads TGTGCCAGCAGATCAGGGGTATCAGAGACCCAGTACTTC. It yields the protein CASRSGVSETQYF. Full variable domain (rest looked up from reference TRBV7-2 and TRBJ2-5): GAGVSQSPSNKVTEKGKDVELRCDPISGHTALYWYRQSLGQGLEFLIYFQGNSAPDKSGLPSDRFSAERTGGSVSTLTIQRTQQEDSAVYLCASRSGVSETQYFGPGTRLLVL.